This T cell receptor beta chain was recovered during a study of patients and donors after allogeneic stem cell transplantation. TCRdb re-analysed the RT-PCR reads in MiXCR, keeping a single row per CDR3 protein. The table shows about 210,000 distinct CDR3 sequences, with about 37% occurring only once. Concerning this clonotype: Germline and junction disagree at one end, which may indicate a read error.

This CDR3 is 12 amino acids long. The TCR was taken from a human donor who was either an allogeneic HSCT recipient or a stem cell or donor lymphocyte infusion donor (not recorded which). It is not recorded whose cells these are; they may come from a transplant donor. Sample: blood, either unsorted or a sorted T cell fraction (not recorded which). The chain employs TRBV12-3 or TRBV12-4 and TRBJ1-2, with D hard to call. For the CDR3, the DNA is TGTGCCAGCAGTTTAGTCGGCCCACCGCCACGCTTC. It translates to CASSLVGPPPRF.